At least ten counts were recorded for the clone carrying this TCR beta chain. This sample is part of a study of neurological immune-mediated disorders. CDR3 length: 13 residues. The V and J ends lost 6 bases and 0 bases respectively, with 8 bases between them. The sample's time point: longitudinal time-point 1 (baseline). TCRdb reanalysed the 5' RACE reads using MiXCR and keeps one entry per CDR3 protein. This table holds fewer than 55,000 distinct CDR3 sequences, about a tenth found once. The TCR sequence derives from a woman aged 40 to 50 in good health. This chain joins TRBV12-3 or TRBV12-4 and TRBJ1-1; weak D call: TRBD1 (5 bases). The sample consisted of PBMCs. The chain's CDR3 is CASRGGLNTEAFF. Here the CDR3 DNA reads TGTGCCAGCAGGGGGGGGTTGAACACTGAAGCTTTCTTT.